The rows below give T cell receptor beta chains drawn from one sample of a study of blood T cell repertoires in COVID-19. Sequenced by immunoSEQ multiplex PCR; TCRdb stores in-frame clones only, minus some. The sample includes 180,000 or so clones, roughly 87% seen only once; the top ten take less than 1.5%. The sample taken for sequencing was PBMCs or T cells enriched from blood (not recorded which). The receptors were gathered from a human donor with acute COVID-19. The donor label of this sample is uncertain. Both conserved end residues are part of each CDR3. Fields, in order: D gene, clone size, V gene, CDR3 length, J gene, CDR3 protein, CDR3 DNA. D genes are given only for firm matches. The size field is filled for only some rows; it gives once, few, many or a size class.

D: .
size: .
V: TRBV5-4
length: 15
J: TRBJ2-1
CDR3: CATRTTGGHYNEQFF
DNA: TGTGCCACCCGGACCACCGGGGGTCATTACAATGAGCAGTTCTTC

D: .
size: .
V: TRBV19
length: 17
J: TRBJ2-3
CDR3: CASSPQEGALFTDTQYF
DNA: TGTGCCAGTAGTCCCCAGGAGGGGGCGTTGTTCACAGATACGCAGTATTTT

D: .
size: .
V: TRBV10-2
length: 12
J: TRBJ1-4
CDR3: CASSETEEKLFF
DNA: TGCGCCAGCAGTGAAACAGAAGAAAAACTGTTTTTT

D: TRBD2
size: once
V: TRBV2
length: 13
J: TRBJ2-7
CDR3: CASTGTISYEQYF
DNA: TGTGCCAGCACCGGGACTATCTCCTACGAGCAGTACTTC

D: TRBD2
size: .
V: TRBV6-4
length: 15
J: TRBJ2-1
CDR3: CASSLLAGMENEQFF
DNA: TGTGCCAGCAGTCTACTAGCGGGGATGGAAAATGAGCAGTTCTTC

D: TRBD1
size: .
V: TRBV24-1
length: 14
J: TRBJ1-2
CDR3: CATSDPGQVNGYTF
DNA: TGTGCCACCAGTGATCCAGGACAGGTGAATGGCTACACCTTC

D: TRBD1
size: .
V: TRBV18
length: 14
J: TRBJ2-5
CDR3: CASSLRDSQETQYF
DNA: TGTGCCAGCTCACTTAGGGACAGCCAAGAGACCCAGTACTTC

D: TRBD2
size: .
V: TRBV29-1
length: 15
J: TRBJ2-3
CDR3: CSVVPWGGKTDTQYF
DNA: TGCAGCGTTGTTCCATGGGGGGGGAAGACAGATACGCAGTATTTT

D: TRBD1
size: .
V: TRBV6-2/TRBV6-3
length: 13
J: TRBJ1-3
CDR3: CASSDGQVDTIYF
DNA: TGTGCCAGCAGCGACGGACAGGTCGACACCATATATTTT

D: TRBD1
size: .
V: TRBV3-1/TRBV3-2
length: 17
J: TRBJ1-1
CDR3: CASSQGRVGQGNTEAFF
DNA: TGTGCCAGCAGCCAAGGACGCGTCGGACAGGGGAACACTGAAGCTTTCTTT

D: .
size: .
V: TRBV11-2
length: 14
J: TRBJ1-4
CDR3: CASSSIGDNEKLFF
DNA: TGTGCCAGCAGCTCAATAGGGGATAATGAAAAACTGTTTTTT

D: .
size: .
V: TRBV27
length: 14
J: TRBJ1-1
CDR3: CASSAGHSNTEAFF
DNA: TGTGCCAGCAGTGCAGGACATTCGAACACTGAAGCTTTCTTT

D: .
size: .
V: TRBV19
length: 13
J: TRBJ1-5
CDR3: CASSTPNFQPQHF
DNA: TGTGCCAGTAGTACTCCTAACTTCCAGCCCCAGCATTTT

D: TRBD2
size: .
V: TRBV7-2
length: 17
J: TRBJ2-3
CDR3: CASSLSGGGASTDTQYF
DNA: TGTGCCAGCAGCTTAAGCGGCGGGGGGGCCTCAACAGATACGCAGTATTTT

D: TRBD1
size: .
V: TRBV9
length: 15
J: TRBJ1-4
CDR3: CASSVAGGVFEKLFF
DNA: TGTGCCAGCAGCGTCGCAGGGGGCGTCTTTGAAAAACTGTTTTTT

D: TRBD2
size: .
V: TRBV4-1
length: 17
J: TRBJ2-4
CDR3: CASSQGRVAGAKNIQYF
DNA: TGCGCCAGCAGCCAAGGACGGGTAGCGGGAGCCAAAAACATTCAGTACTTC

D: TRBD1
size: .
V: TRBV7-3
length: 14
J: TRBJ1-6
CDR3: CASSVQGANSPLHF
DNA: TGTGCCAGCAGCGTCCAGGGGGCTAATTCACCCCTCCACTTT

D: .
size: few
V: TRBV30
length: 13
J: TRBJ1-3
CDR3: CAWKQGAGNTIYF
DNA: TGTGCCTGGAAGCAGGGTGCCGGAAACACCATATATTTT

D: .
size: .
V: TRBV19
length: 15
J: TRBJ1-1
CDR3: CASSIVPQGNTEAFF
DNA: TGTGCCAGTAGTATCGTCCCCCAGGGGAACACTGAAGCTTTCTTT

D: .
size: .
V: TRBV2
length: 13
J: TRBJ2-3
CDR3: CASTGHLTDTQYF
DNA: TGTGCCAGCACCGGACACCTCACAGATACGCAGTATTTT

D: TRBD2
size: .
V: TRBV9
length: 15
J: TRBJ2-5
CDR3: CASSDLAGGQETQYF
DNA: TGTGCCAGCAGCGATCTAGCGGGGGGTCAAGAGACCCAGTACTTC

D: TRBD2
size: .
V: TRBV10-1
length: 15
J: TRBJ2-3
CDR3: CASRPSGGPMDTQYF
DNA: TGCGCCAGCCGGCCTAGCGGGGGGCCGATGGATACGCAGTATTTT

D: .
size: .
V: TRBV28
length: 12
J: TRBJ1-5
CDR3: CASSLVDRPQHF
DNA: TGTGCCAGCAGTTTAGTTGATAGGCCCCAGCATTTT

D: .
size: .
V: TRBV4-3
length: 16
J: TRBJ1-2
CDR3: CASSQDRTVANYGYTF
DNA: TGCGCCAGCAGCCAAGATAGGACAGTAGCTAACTATGGCTACACCTTC

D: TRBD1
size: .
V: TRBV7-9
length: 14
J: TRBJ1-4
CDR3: CASSLGRGSEKLFF
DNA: TGTGCCAGCAGCTTAGGCAGGGGGAGTGAAAAACTGTTTTTT

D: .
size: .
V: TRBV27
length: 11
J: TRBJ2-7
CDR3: CASSLGAEQYF
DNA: TGTGCCAGCAGTTTGGGGGCCGAGCAGTACTTC